The 28 T cell receptor beta chains below were found in one sample sequenced in a study of CD8 T cells in ankylosing spondylitis. TCRdb re-derived calls from the 5' RACE reads in MiXCR, one entry per CDR3 protein. The profile shows 250,000 or so distinct CDR3 sequences, about 10% of them singletons. The material sequenced was blood, either unsorted or a sorted T cell fraction (not recorded which). The origin of the receptors is a male donor with ankylosing spondylitis or in good health (not recorded which).

To note about this clonotype: A much larger clonotype is one base distant, so this may be a read error. This rearrangement joins TRBV20-1 to TRBJ1-6; D ambiguous. The germline CDR1 and CDR2 sequences are DFQATT and SNEGSKA (reference sequence). The CDR3 contains 13 residues. Deletions cut 4 bases from V and 7 bases from J, with 11 bases between. CDR3 sequence (DNA): TGCAGTGCTACTAGGACCGGGAATTCACCCCTCCACTTT. It encodes CSATRTGNSPLHF.

Ten or more counts support this clonotype. The rearrangement uses TRBV29-1 and TRBJ2-3; the D gene is possibly TRBD1 (5 bases). Deletions cut 3 bases from V and 3 bases from J, with 13 bases between. In germline, CDR1 is SQVTM, CDR2 ANQGSEA. The CDR3 is made up of 14 amino acids. CDR3: CSVDSPQGTDTQYF. The CDR3 DNA sequence: TGCAGCGTTGACTCTCCGCAGGGAACAGATACGCAGTATTTT.

This clonotype has more than one count but fewer than ten. This chain connects TRBV7-9 to TRBJ1-3; no clear D gene. Germline V gene lookup returns CDR1 SEHNR and CDR2 FQNEAQ (reference sequence). This CDR3 is built from 12 residues. Trimming stripped 11 bases from V and 2 bases from J, with 10 bases between. The CDR3 region has the DNA TGTGCCGGCGGCTTGGCTGGAAACACCATATATTTT. This encodes CAGGLAGNTIYF.

The chain employs TRBV5-6 and TRBJ1-1; a weak D match, TRBD1 (6 bases). Germline V gene lookup returns CDR1 SGHDT and CDR2 YYEEEE. V lost 0 bases, J lost 1 base, and 13 bases lay in between. The CDR3 consists of 16 residues. The CDR3 DNA reads TGTGCCAGCAGCTTGGGACAGGCGACCGCGAACACTGAAGCTTTCTTT. Translation gives CASSLGQATANTEAFF.

The genes are TRBV5-1 and TRBJ1-5; 12 nucleotides line up with TRBD1. The CDR3 has 16 amino acids. V shed 0 bases, J shed 7 bases, and the junction held 5 bases outside the gene matches. CDR1 SGHRS and CDR2 YFSETQ come from the germline V gene. In nucleotides, the CDR3 is TGCGCCAGCAGCTTGGATGGGACAGGGGGCGGGCAGCCCCAGCATTTT. As protein: CASSLDGTGGGQPQHF.

There are many counts of this clonotype. The genes are TRBV4-2 and TRBJ1-1; tentative D call: TRBD1 (5 bases). This CDR3 comprises 17 residues. The V gene's germline CDR1 is LGHNA and CDR2 YNFKEQ. V was clipped by 1 base and J by 0 bases, with 15 bases between them. The CDR3 DNA is TGTGCCAGCAGCCAAGGATGGGGCGACAGTCTGAACACTGAAGCTTTCTTT. This sequence encodes CASSQGWGDSLNTEAFF.

This clonotype was counted only a few times. V gene TRBV10-2 combines with J gene TRBJ2-2; D is uncertain. V was pared by 0 bases and J by 1 base, with 3 bases between. This CDR3 is 14 amino acids long. CDR1 is WSHSY and CDR2 is SAAADI in the germline V gene. The CDR3: CASSESWNTGELFF. CDR3 nucleotide sequence: TGCGCCAGCAGTGAGTCGTGGAACACCGGGGAGCTGTTTTTT.

J is TRBJ2-2 and V is TRBV12-3 or TRBV12-4; D might be TRBD1 (6 bases). The V end lost 3 bases, the J end lost 5 bases, and 7 bases lay between the germline ends. This CDR3 is built from 13 residues. CDR3 nucleotide sequence: TGTGCCAGCAGTTTTACAGGGACCGGGGAGCTGTTTTTT. It yields the protein CASSFTGTGELFF.

This clonotype was seen ten or more times. The rearrangement joins TRBV29-1 to TRBJ1-1; 7 bases align to TRBD1. The length of the CDR3 is 13 residues. CDR1 is SQVTM and CDR2 is ANQGSEA in the germline V gene. The junction had 2 bases not matched to a gene; V was cut back by 3 bases and J by 1 base. The CDR3 DNA follows: TGCAGCGTTGACAGACAGGGGAACACTGAAGCTTTCTTT. Residues: CSVDRQGNTEAFF.

Ten or more counts support this clonotype. This chain links TRBV12-3 or TRBV12-4 with TRBJ2-1; perhaps TRBD2 as D (6 bases). V was pared by 3 bases and J by 2 bases, with 11 bases between. The CDR3 spans 15 residues. CDR3 protein: CASSFRRGAYNEQFF. The CDR3 coding sequence is TGTGCCAGCAGTTTCCGGCGGGGCGCCTACAATGAGCAGTTCTTC.

The V call is TRBV7-2, the J call TRBJ1-4, with TRBD1 identical over 7 bases. Germline V gene sequence: CDR1 SGHTA, CDR2 FQGNSA. This CDR3 region has 16 residues. V was clipped by 0 bases and J by 1 base; unmatched bases: 2. CDR3 in amino acids: CASSLAPGGTNEKLFF. The DNA for the CDR3 is TGTGCCAGCAGCTTAGCGCCAGGGGGAACTAATGAAAAACTGTTTTTT. Combining the CDR3 with reference TRBV7-2 and TRBJ1-4 gives the whole variable domain GAGVSQSPSNKVTEKGKDVELRCDPISGHTALYWYRQSLGQGLEFLIYFQGNSAPDKSGLPSDRFSAERTGGSVSTLTIQRTQQEDSAVYLCASSLAPGGTNEKLFFGSGTQLSVL.

In its sample, this clonotype was seen a few times. This chain links TRBV20-1 with TRBJ1-1; D is uncertain. This CDR3 region has 12 residues. V was pared by 3 bases and J by 1 base, with 6 bases between. Germline V CDR1 and CDR2: DFQATT, SNEGSKA (reference sequence). CDR3 amino acids: CSASNTNTEAFF. The CDR3 DNA reads TGCAGTGCTAGCAACACGAACACTGAAGCTTTCTTT.

This clonotype was seen at least ten times. The genes are TRBV20-1 and TRBJ2-7, with 8 positions matching TRBD2. V shed 5 bases and J 2 bases; nucleotides not matched to a gene: 8. CDR3 length: 14 amino acids. In germline, CDR1 is DFQATT, CDR2 SNEGSKA (reference sequence). Here the CDR3 DNA reads TGCAGTGCTGCATTAACTAGCGGAACCTACGAGCAGTACTTC. Residues: CSAALTSGTYEQYF.

In its sample, this clonotype was seen a few times. The V and J genes are TRBV21-1 and TRBJ1-1; no check of the table's D call, TRBD1, against the DNA was made. TRBV21-1 is reported as a pseudogene. The CDR3 has 17 amino acids. The CDR3 DNA reads TGTGCCAGCTTCTTTAAAGCGGGACATATCATGAACACTGAAGCTTTCTTT. Encoded protein: CASFFKAGHIMNTEAFF.

This clonotype has at least ten counts. V usage is TRBV20-1 and J usage is TRBJ1-1, with TRBD1 matching 7 bases. The germline V gene has CDR1 DFQATT and CDR2 SNEGSKA (reference sequence). V trimming: 5 bases; J trimming: 11 bases; junction bases outside the gene matches: 8. CDR3 size: 11 residues. The CDR3 sequence: CSAYKGGEAFF. The CDR3 DNA sequence: TGCAGTGCTTACAAAGGGGGCGAGGCTTTCTTT.

In its sample, this clonotype was seen many times. The rearrangement links TRBV20-1 to TRBJ2-3; no firm D call. CDR3 length: 13 residues. Trimming left V 0 bases short and J 4 bases short, with 8 bases between. Germline values: CDR1 DFQATT, CDR2 SNEGSKA (reference sequence). This CDR3 is CSARDRTPDTQYF. The CDR3 DNA follows: TGCAGTGCTAGAGATCGGACGCCAGATACGCAGTATTTT.

This clonotype showed up many times. The chain recombines TRBV20-1 with TRBJ2-3; the match to TRBD2 covers 13 bases. The CDR3 runs 15 residues. J lost 3 bases, V lost 2 bases, and 2 bases had no gene match. Germline values: CDR1 DFQATT, CDR2 SNEGSKA (reference sequence). This chain's CDR3 is CSARPTSGRTDTQYF. The CDR3, as DNA: TGCAGTGCTAGACCGACTAGCGGGAGGACAGATACGCAGTATTTT.

This clonotype was counted ten times or more. This chain connects TRBV5-1 to TRBJ2-2; 8 nucleotides agree with TRBD2. The J segment lost 2 bases and the V segment lost 0 bases, leaving 3 bases of the junction unmatched. Germline V lookup: CDR1 SGHRS, CDR2 YFSETQ. The CDR3 has 16 amino acids. CDR3 nucleotides: TGCGCCAGCAGCTTGGCCCTAGCGGGTAACACCGGGGAGCTGTTTTTT. It encodes CASSLALAGNTGELFF.

J is TRBJ1-1 and V is TRBV7-2; D gene ambiguous. Deletions cut 3 bases from V and 5 bases from J, with 7 bases between. The CDR3 has 12 residues. Germline V lookup: CDR1 SGHTA, CDR2 FQGNSA. CDR3 amino acids: CASSFFGTEAFF. The CDR3 coding sequence is TGTGCCAGCAGCTTCTTTGGGACTGAAGCTTTCTTT.

This clonotype was detected many times. V usage is TRBV7-9 and J usage is TRBJ2-1, with D perhaps TRBD2 (5 bases). CDR3 length: 13 residues. Germline CDR1 SEHNR, CDR2 FQNEAQ (reference sequence). Trimming removed 5 bases at V and 9 bases at J, with 14 bases between. The CDR3 bases are TGTGCCAGCAGCGAGGGTAAGGAAGTTGAGCAGTTCTTC. This translates into CASSEGKEVEQFF.

V and J are TRBV15 and TRBJ1-4; perhaps TRBD1 as D (5 bases). Germline CDR1 and CDR2: LNHNV and YYDKDF (reference sequence). V gave up 7 bases and J gave up 0 bases, with 12 bases separating them. The CDR3 totals 15 residues. This CDR3 reads CATTARAATNEKLFF. The CDR3 DNA reads TGTGCCACCACGGCCAGGGCTGCAACTAATGAAAAACTGTTTTTT.

Ten or more counts support this clonotype. This chain links TRBV20-1 with TRBJ2-5, with TRBD2 matching 7 bases. This CDR3 is built from 13 residues. V lost 4 bases and J lost 3; bases outside the gene matches: 5. In germline, CDR1 is DFQATT, CDR2 SNEGSKA (reference sequence). CDR3 bases: TGCAGTGCTAACGTCGCGGGAGAAGAGACCCAGTACTTC. Translation gives CSANVAGEETQYF.

The chain recombines TRBV4-1 with TRBJ1-4; D not resolved. The CDR3 loop spans 16 amino acids. V was cut by 0 bases and J by 0 bases, with 8 bases left in between. Per germline, CDR1 MGHRA and CDR2 YSYEKL. The CDR3: CASSQEQLATNEKLFF. DNA of the CDR3: TGCGCCAGCAGCCAAGAGCAGCTTGCAACTAATGAAAAACTGTTTTTT.

In its sample, this clonotype was seen many times. This chain joins TRBV6-2 or TRBV6-3 and TRBJ1-5; 9 bases align to TRBD1. CDR3 length equals 16 residues. The trim removed 7 bases at V and 3 bases at J, leaving 10 bases unmatched. Germline CDR1 reads MNHEY; CDR2 reads SVGEGT. The CDR3 sequence: CASTSDRGLYNQPQHF. The CDR3 DNA reads TGTGCCAGCACTTCGGACAGGGGTTTATACAATCAGCCCCAGCATTTT.

In its sample, this clonotype was seen many times. The chain is built from TRBV3-1 and TRBJ2-2; D remains ambiguous. Germline V gene data show CDR1 as LGHDT and CDR2 as YNNKEL (reference sequence). The CDR3 is 12 amino acids. V shed 0 bases and J shed 8 bases, with 4 bases lying between them. The CDR3 is CASSQDGGELFF. CDR3 DNA: TGTGCCAGCAGCCAAGACGGAGGGGAGCTGTTTTTT. The variable domain in full, completed from reference TRBV3-1 and TRBJ2-2, reads DTAVSQTPKYLVTQMGNDKSIKCEQNLGHDTMYWYKQDSKKFLKIMFSYNNKELIINETVPNRFSPKSPDKAHLNLHINSLELGDSAVYFCASSQDGGELFFGEGSRLTVL.

This clonotype appeared many times. J is TRBJ2-2 and V is TRBV2; 10 bases are a match to TRBD2. With V trimmed by 6 bases and J by 0 bases, 1 base remained unmatched. The germline CDR1 and CDR2 sequences are SNHLY and FYNNEI. The CDR3 is made up of 15 amino acids. The CDR3: CASRGTSANTGELFF. DNA of the CDR3: TGTGCCAGCAGGGGGACTAGCGCGAACACCGGGGAGCTGTTTTTT.

V is TRBV12-3 or TRBV12-4 and J is TRBJ2-5; possible D gene TRBD2, 7 bases. CDR3 length: 16 amino acids. Trimming pared 4 bases from V and 0 bases from J, leaving 15 bases between. Here the CDR3 reads CASSSGKGGYQETQYF. For the CDR3, the DNA is TGTGCCAGCAGTTCCGGGAAGGGGGGGTACCAAGAGACCCAGTACTTC.

The table lists this clonotype with a few counts. The J gene is TRBJ1-1, the V gene TRBV30; D is uncertain. V lost 2 bases, J lost 3 bases, and 7 bases lay in between. Germline CDR1 is GTSNPN and CDR2 is SVGIG (reference sequence). The CDR3 contains 12 residues. CDR3 residues: CAWSREYTEAFF. The DNA for the CDR3 is TGTGCCTGGAGTAGGGAATACACTGAAGCTTTCTTT.